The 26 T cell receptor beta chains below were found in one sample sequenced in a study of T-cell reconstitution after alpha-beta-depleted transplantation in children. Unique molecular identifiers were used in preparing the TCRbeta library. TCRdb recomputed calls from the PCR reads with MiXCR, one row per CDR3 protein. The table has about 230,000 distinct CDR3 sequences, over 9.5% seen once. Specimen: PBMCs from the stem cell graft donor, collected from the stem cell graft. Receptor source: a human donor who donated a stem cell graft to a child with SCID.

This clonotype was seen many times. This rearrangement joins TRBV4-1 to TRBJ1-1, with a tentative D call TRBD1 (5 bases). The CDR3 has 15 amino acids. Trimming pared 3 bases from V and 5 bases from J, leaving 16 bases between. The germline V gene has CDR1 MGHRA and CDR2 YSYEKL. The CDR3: CASSHLTPEGTEAFF. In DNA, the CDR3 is TGCGCCAGCAGCCATCTTACACCCGAGGGGACTGAAGCTTTCTTT.

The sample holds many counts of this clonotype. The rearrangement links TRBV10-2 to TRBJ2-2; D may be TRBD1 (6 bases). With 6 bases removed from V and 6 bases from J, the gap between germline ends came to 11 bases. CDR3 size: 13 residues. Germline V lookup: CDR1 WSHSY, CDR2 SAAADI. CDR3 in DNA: TGCGCCAGCAGGGAAGCAGGGGCCGGGGAGCTGTTTTTT. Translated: CASREAGAGELFF.

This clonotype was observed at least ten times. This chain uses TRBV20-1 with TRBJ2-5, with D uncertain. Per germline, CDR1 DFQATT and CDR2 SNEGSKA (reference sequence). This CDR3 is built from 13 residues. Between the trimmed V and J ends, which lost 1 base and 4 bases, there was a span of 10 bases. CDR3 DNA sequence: TGCAGTGCTAGAGGCCCTATGATAGAGACCCAGTACTTC. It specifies CSARGPMIETQYF.

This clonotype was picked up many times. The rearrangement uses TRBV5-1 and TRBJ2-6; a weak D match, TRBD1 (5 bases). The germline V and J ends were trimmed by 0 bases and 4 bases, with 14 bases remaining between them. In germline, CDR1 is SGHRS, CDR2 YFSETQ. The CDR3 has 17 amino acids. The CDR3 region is CASSLGTSRVGANVLTF. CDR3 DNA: TGCGCCAGCAGCTTGGGTACTTCCAGGGTGGGGGCCAACGTCCTGACTTTC.

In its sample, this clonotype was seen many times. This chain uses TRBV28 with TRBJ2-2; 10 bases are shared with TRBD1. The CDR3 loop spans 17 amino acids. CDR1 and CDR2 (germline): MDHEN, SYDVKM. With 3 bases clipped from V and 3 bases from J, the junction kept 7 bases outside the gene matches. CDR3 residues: CASSFPLTGGYTGELFF. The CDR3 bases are TGTGCCAGCAGTTTCCCACTGACAGGGGGCTACACCGGGGAGCTGTTTTTT.

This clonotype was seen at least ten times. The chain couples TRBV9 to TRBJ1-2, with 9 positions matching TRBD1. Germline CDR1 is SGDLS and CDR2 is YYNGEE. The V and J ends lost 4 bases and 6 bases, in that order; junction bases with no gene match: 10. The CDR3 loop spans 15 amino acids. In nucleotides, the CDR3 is TGTGCCAGCAGCAATCAACAGGGGGCGAAGGATGGCTACACCTTC. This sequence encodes CASSNQQGAKDGYTF. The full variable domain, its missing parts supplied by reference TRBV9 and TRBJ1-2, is DSGVTQTPKHLITATGQRVTLRCSPRSGDLSVYWYQQSLDQGLQFLIQYYNGEERAKGNILERFSAQQFPDLHSELNLSSLELGDSALYFCASSNQQGAKDGYTFGSGTRLTVV.

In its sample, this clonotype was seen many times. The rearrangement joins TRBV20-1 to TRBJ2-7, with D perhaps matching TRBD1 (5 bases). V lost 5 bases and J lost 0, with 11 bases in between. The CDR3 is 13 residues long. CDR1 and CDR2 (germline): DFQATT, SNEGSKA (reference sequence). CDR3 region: CSAGATASYEQYF. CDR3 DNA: TGCAGTGCTGGTGCGACAGCCTCCTACGAGCAGTACTTC.

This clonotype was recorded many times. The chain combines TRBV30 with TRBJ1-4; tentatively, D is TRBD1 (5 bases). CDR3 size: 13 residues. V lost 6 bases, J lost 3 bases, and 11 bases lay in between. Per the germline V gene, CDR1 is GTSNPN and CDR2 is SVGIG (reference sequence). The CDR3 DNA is TGTGCCTGTTCTAGGGGCCCTAATGAAAAACTGTTTTTT. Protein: CACSRGPNEKLFF.

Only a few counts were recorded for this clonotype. CDR3 sequence (DNA): TGTGCCAGCAGTTTCCGCGAGCGGGGGGGAGGGGATACGCAGTATTTT. Translated, it gives CASSFRERGGGDTQYF. The chain uses TRBV28 and TRBJ2-3; 10 positions match TRBD2. CDR1 is MDHEN, CDR2 SYDVKM, per germline. The trim removed 3 bases at V and 6 bases at J, leaving 9 bases unmatched. The length of the CDR3 is 16 residues.

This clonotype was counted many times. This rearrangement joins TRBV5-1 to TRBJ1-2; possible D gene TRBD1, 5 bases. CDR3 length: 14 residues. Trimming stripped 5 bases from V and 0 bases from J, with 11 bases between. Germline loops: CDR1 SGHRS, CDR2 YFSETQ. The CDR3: CASRPGQANYGYTF. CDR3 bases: TGCGCCAGCAGACCCGGACAAGCTAACTATGGCTACACCTTC.

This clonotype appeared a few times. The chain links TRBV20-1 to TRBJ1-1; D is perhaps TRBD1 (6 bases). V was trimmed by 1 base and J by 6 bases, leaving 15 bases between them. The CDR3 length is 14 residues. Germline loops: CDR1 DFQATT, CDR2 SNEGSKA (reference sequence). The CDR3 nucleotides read TGCAGTGCTAGAGCTACAGGGTCGGGTCCTGAAGCTTTCTTT. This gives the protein CSARATGSGPEAFF.

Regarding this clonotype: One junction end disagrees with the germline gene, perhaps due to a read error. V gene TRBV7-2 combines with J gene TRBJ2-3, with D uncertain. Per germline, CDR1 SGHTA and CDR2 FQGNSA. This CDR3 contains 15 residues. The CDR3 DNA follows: TGTGCCAGCAATCGCGCGGCCCAAGGCACAGATACGCAATATTTT. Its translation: CASNRAAQGTDTQYF.

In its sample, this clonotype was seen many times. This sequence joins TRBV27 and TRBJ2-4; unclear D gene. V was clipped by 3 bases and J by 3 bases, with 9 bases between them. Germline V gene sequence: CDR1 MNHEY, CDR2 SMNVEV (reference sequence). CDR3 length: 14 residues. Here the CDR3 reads CASSFREGKNIQYF. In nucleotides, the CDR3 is TGTGCCAGCAGTTTCCGCGAAGGCAAAAACATTCAGTACTTC.

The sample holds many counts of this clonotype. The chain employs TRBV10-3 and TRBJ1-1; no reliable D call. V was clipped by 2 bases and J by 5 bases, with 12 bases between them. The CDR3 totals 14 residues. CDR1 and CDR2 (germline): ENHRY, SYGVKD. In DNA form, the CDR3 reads TGTGCCATCAGTGAGCCCGGGTTTGGGACTGAAGCTTTCTTT. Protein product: CAISEPGFGTEAFF.

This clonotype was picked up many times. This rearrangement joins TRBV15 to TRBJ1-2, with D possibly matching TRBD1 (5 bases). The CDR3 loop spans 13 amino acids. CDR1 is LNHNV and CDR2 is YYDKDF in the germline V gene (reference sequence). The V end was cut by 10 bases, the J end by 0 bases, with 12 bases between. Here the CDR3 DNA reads TGTGCCATCTCGGGGGGAGCTAACTATGGCTACACCTTC. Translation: CAISGGANYGYTF.

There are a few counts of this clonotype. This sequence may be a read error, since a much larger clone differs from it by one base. The CDR3 nucleotides are TGCGCCAGCAGCTTGGGGGGGTTGGACACTGAAGCTTTCTTT. Its protein is CASSLGGLDTEAFF. This chain uses TRBV5-1 with TRBJ1-1; a weak D match, TRBD1 (5 bases). V shed 0 bases and J shed 3 bases, with 9 bases lying between them. The CDR3 contains 14 residues. Germline CDR1 reads SGHRS; CDR2 reads YFSETQ.

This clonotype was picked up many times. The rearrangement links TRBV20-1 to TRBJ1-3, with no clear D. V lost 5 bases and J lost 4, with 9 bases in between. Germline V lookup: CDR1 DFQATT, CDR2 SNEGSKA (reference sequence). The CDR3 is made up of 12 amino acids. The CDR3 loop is CSAENDGNTIYF. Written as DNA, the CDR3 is TGCAGTGCTGAGAATGACGGAAACACCATATATTTT.

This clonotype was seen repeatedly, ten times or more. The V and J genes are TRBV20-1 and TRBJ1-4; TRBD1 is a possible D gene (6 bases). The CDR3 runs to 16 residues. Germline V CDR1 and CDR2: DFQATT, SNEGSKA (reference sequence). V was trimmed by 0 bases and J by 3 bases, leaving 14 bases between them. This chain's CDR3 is CSARDRAGAANEKLFF. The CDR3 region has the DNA TGCAGTGCTAGAGACCGTGCAGGGGCCGCTAATGAAAAACTGTTTTTT.

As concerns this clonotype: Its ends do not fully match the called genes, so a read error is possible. CDR3 region: CCAIHRVVRRGGTGELFF. CDR3 coding DNA: TGCTGTGCTATCCACAGGGTGGTTAGGCGGGGAGGCACCGGGGAGCTGTTTTTT. The gene calls are TRBV20-1 and TRBJ2-2; D possibly uses TRBD1 or TRBD2 (6 bases each). CDR1 is DFQATT and CDR2 is SNEGSKA in the germline V gene (reference sequence). The CDR3 runs to 18 residues.

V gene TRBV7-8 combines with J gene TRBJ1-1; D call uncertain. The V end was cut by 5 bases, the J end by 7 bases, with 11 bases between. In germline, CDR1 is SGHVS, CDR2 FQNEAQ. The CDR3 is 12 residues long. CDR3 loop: CASSTIRGEAFF. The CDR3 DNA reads TGTGCCAGCAGCACTATACGGGGTGAAGCTTTCTTT. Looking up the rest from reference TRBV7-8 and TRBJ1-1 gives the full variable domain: GAGVSQSPRYKVAKRGQDVALRCDPISGHVSLFWYQQALGQGPEFLTYFQNEAQLDKSGLPSDRFFAERPEGSVSTLKIQRTQQEDSAVYLCASSTIRGEAFFGQGTRLTVV.

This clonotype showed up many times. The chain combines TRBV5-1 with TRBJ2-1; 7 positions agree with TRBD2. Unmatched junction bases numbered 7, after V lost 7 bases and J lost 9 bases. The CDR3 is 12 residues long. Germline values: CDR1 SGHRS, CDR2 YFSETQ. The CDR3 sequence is CASAQASGEQFF. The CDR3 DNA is TGCGCCAGCGCCCAGGCTAGCGGTGAGCAGTTCTTC.

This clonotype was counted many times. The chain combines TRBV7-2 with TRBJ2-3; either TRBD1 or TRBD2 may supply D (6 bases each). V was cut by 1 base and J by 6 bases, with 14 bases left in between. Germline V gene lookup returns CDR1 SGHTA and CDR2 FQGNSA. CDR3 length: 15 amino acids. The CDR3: CASSLVGGHYDTQYF. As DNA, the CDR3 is TGTGCCAGCAGCTTAGTTGGGGGGCACTATGATACGCAGTATTTT.

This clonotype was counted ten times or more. The CDR3 DNA reads as TGTGCCAGCAGCCAAGTGAGTGGTTCACCCCTCCACTTT. Amino acids: CASSQVSGSPLHF. V usage is TRBV14 and J usage is TRBJ1-6; no definite D call. Looked up from germline, CDR1 is SGHDN and CDR2 is FVKESK. The V gene lost 1 base and the J gene lost 9 bases, with 7 bases spanning the gap. This CDR3 has 13 residues.

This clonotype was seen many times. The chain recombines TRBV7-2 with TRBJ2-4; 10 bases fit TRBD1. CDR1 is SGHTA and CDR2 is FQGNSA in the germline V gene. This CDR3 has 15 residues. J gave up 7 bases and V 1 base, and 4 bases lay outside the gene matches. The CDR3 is CASSLGPGQGNIQYF. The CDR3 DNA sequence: TGTGCCAGCAGCTTAGGGCCGGGACAGGGGAACATTCAGTACTTC.

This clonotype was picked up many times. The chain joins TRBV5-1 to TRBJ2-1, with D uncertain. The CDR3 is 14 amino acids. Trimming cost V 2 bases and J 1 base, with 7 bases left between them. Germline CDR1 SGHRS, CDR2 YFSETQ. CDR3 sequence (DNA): TGCGCCAGCAGCTTCGCCAGTTCCTACAATGAGCAGTTCTTC. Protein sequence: CASSFASSYNEQFF.

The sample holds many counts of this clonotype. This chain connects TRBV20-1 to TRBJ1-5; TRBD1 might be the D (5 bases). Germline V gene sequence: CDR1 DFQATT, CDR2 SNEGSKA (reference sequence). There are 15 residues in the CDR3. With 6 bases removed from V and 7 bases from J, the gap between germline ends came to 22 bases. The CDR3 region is CSADTSKTGPQPQHF. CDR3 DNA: TGCAGTGCCGATACAAGTAAAACAGGTCCCCAGCCCCAGCATTTT.